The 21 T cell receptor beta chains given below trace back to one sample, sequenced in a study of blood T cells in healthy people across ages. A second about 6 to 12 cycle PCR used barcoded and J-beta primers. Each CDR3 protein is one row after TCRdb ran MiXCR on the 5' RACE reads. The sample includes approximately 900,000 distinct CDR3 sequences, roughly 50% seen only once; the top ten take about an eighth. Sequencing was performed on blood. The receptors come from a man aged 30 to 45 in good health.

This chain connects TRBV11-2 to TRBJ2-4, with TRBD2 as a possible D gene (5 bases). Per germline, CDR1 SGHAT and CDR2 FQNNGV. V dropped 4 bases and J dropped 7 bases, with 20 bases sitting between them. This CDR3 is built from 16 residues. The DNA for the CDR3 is TGTGCCAGCAGCTCTCCCCCGCCGGGGATAGAGAACATTCAGTACTTC. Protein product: CASSSPPPGIENIQYF.

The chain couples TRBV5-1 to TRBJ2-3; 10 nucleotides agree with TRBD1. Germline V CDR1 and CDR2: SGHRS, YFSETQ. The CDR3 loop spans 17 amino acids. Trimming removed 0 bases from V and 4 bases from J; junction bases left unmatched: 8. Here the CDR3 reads CASSLAGDRGLADTQYF. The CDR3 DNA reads TGCGCCAGCAGCTTGGCCGGTGACAGGGGGCTGGCAGATACGCAGTATTTT. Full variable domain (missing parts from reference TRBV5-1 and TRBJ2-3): KAGVTQTPRYLIKTRGQQVTLSCSPISGHRSVSWYQQTPGQGLQFLFEYFSETQRNKGNFPGRFSGRQFSNSRSEMNVSTLELGDSALYLCASSLAGDRGLADTQYFGPGTRLTVL.

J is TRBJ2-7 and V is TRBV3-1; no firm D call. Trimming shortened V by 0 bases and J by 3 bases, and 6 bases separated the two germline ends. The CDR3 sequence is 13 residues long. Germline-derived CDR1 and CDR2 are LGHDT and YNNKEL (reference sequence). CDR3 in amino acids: CASSQDLNYEQYF. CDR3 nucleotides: TGTGCCAGCAGCCAAGACCTGAACTACGAGCAGTACTTC.

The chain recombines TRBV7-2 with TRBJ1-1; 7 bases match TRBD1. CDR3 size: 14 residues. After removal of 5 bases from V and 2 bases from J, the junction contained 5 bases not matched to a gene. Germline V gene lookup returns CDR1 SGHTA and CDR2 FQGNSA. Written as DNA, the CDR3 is TGTGCCAGCAGCACTCAGGGGGTCAACACTGAAGCTTTCTTT. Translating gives CASSTQGVNTEAFF.

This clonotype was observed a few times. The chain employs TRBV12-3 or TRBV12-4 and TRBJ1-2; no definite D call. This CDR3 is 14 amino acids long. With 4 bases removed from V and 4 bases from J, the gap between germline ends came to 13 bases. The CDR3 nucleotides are TGTGCCAGCAGTTCCCGACCGGACCGCTATGGCTACACCTTC. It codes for CASSSRPDRYGYTF.

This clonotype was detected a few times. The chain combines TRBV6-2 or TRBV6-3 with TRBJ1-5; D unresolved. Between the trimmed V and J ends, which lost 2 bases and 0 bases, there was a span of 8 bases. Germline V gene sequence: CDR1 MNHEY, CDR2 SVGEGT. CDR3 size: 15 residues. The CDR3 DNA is TGTGCCAGCAGTTACCGCGGGAATAGCAATCAGCCCCAGCATTTT. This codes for CASSYRGNSNQPQHF.

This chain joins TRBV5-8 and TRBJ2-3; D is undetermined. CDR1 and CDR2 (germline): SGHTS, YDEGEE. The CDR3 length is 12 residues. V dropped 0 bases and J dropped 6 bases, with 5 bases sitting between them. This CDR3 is CASSLVWDTQYF. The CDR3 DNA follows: TGTGCCAGCAGCTTGGTGTGGGATACGCAGTATTTT.

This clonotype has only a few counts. The CDR3: CASSLVGSEQYF. CDR3 bases: TGCGCCAGCAGCTTGGTCGGGAGCGAGCAGTACTTC. V usage is TRBV5-1 and J usage is TRBJ2-7, with TRBD2 as a possible D gene (6 bases). CDR1 and CDR2 (germline): SGHRS, YFSETQ. The CDR3 contains 12 residues. The germline V and J ends were trimmed by 0 bases and 6 bases, with 7 bases remaining between them.

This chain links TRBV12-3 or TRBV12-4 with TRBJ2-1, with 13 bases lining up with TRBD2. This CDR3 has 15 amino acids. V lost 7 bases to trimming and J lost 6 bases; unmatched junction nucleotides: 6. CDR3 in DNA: TGTGCCAGCACCTCGGGACTAGCGGGACTCAATGAGCAGTTCTTC. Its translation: CASTSGLAGLNEQFF.

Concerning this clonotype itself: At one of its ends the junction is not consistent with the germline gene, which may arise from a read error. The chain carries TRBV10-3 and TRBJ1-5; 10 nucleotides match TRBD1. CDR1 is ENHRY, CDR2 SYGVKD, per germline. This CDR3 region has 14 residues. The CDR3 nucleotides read TGTCCCATCAGTGGACAGGGGGGCAATCAGCCCCAGCATTTT. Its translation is CPISGQGGNQPQHF.

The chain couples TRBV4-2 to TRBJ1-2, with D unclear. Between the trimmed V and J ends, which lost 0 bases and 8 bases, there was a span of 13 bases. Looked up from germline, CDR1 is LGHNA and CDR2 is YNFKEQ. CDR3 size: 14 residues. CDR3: CASSQEEAYRGYTF. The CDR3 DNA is TGTGCCAGCAGCCAAGAAGAGGCCTATCGAGGCTACACCTTC.

The CDR3: CSARDGTSGTLGDEQFF. The CDR3 nucleotides read TGCAGTGCTAGAGATGGGACTAGCGGGACCTTGGGGGATGAGCAGTTCTTC. This sequence joins TRBV20-1 and TRBJ2-1; TRBD2 agrees at 13 bases. The V segment lost 0 bases and the J segment 8 bases; nucleotides outside the gene matches: 10. CDR1 DFQATT and CDR2 SNEGSKA come from the germline V gene (reference sequence). This CDR3 spans 17 amino acids.

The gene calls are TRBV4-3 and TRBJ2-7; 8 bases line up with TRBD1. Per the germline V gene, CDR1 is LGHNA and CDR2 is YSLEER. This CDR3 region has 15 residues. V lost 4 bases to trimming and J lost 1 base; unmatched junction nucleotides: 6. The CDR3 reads CASSRTTGGSYEQYF. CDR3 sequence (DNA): TGCGCCAGCAGCCGGACTACAGGGGGGTCCTACGAGCAGTACTTC.

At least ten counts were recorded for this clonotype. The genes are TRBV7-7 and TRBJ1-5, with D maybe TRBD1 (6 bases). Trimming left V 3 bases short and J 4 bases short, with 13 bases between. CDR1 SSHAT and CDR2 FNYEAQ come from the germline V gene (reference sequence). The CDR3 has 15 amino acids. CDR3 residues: CASSFKGQHNQPQHF. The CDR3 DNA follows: TGTGCCAGCAGCTTTAAAGGACAGCATAATCAGCCCCAGCATTTT.

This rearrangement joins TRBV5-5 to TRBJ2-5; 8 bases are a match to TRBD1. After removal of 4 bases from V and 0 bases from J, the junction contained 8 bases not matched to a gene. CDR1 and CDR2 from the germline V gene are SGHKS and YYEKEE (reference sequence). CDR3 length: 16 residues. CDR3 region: CASSQPRDRYQETQYF. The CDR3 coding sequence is TGTGCCAGCAGCCAACCCCGGGACAGGTACCAAGAGACCCAGTACTTC.

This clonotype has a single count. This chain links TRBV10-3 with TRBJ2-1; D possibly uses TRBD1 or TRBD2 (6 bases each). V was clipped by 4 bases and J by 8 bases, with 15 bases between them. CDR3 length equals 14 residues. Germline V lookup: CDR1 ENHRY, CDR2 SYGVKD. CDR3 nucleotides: TGTGCCATCAGTGGGGCGGGACACGACGATGAGCAGTTCTTC. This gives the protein CAISGAGHDDEQFF.

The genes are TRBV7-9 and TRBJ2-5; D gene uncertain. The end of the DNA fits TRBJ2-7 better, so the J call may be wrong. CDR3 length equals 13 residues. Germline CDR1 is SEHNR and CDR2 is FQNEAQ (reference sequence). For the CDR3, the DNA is TGTGCCAGCAGCTTAGGGACGGTCTACGAGCAGTACTTC. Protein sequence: CASSLGTVYEQYF.

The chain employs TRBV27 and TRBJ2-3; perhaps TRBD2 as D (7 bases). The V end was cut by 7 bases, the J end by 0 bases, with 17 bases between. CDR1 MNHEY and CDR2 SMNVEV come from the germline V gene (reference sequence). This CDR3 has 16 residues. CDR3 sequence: CASNARGGSSTDTQYF. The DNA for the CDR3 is TGTGCCAGCAATGCTAGGGGGGGGTCAAGCACAGATACGCAGTATTTT.

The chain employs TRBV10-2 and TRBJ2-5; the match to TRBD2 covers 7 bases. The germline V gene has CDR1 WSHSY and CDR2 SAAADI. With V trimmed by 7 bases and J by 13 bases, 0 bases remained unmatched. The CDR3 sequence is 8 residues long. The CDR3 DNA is TGCGCCAGCAAGCGGGGGTACTTC. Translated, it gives CASKRGYF.

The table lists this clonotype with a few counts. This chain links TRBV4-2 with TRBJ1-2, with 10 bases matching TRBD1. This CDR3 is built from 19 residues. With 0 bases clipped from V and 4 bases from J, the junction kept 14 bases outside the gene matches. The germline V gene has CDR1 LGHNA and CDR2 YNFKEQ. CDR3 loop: CASSQEGGTGTGVIYGYTF. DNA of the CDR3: TGTGCCAGCAGCCAAGAAGGTGGAACCGGGACAGGGGTAATCTATGGCTACACCTTC.

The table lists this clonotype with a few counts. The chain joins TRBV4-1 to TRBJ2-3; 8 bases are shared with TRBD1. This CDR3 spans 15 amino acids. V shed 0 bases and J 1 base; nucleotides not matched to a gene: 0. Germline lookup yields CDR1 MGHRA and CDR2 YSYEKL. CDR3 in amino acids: CASSQEDRGTDTQYF. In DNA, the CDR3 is TGCGCCAGCAGCCAAGAGGACAGGGGCACAGATACGCAGTATTTT.